These 11 T cell receptor beta chains originate from one sample sequenced in a study of blood T cell repertoires in COVID-19. TCRdb keeps only in-frame clones here, not all; method: immunoSEQ multiplex PCR. The sample carries some 150,000 clones, just under 85% recorded once. Material: PBMCs or T cells enriched from blood (not recorded which). Receptors were obtained from a woman aged 40 to 50 who had recovered from COVID-19.

The chain employs TRBV27 and TRBJ2-7, with D unclear. The germline V gene encodes CDR1 MNHEY and CDR2 SMNVEV (reference sequence). The CDR3 consists of 13 residues. V was cut by 3 bases and J by 0 bases, with 6 bases left in between. CDR3 loop: CASSFSGSYEQYF. The CDR3 coding sequence is TGTGCCAGCAGTTTTTCGGGCTCCTACGAGCAGTACTTC.

This chain connects TRBV13 to TRBJ2-1; the D gene is possibly TRBD1 (6 bases). This CDR3 contains 17 residues. Germline V CDR1 and CDR2: PRHDT, FYEKMQ (reference sequence). V lost 3 bases to trimming and J lost 7 bases, with 22 bases between them. CDR3 nucleotides: TGTGCCAGCAGCTTCAGCACAGGGATTGGTCCGGGTAATGAGCAGTTCTTC. Protein: CASSFSTGIGPGNEQFF. Based on the CDR3 plus reference TRBV13 and TRBJ2-1, the full variable domain is AAGVIQSPRHLIKEKRETATLKCYPIPRHDTVYWYQQGPGQDPQFLISFYEKMQSDKGSIPDRFSAQQFSDYHSELNMSSLELGDSALYFCASSFSTGIGPGNEQFFGPGTRLTVL.

This clone was found once. This chain connects TRBV21-1 to TRBJ2-3; the tabulated D call, TRBD2, remains unverified against the DNA. TRBV21-1 is noted as a pseudogene. CDR3 length: 15 amino acids. The CDR3 sequence is CASRRSISSTDTQYF. DNA for the CDR3: TGTGCCAGCAGGAGGAGTATTTCTAGCACAGATACGCAGTATTTT.

The gene calls are TRBV27 and TRBJ2-7, with 9 positions matching TRBD1. After removal of 5 bases from V and 3 bases from J, the junction contained 5 bases not matched to a gene. Germline V gene data show CDR1 as MNHEY and CDR2 as SMNVEV (reference sequence). The CDR3 sequence is 14 residues long. CDR3 sequence (DNA): TGTGCCAGCAGTCTAGGGACAGGGAACTACGAGCAGTACTTC. This codes for CASSLGTGNYEQYF.

This clone was seen a handful of times. The gene calls are TRBV18 and TRBJ1-3, with D hard to call. The germline gives CDR1 KGHSH, CDR2 LQKENI. The CDR3 covers 17 residues. Trimming cost V 3 bases and J 2 bases, with 17 bases left between them. The CDR3 reads CASSPNPPAGTGNTIYF. Here the CDR3 DNA reads TGTGCCAGCTCACCCAACCCCCCGGCGGGGACTGGAAACACCATATATTTT.

The chain has TRBV30 and TRBJ1-6, with 7 bases fitting TRBD1. Germline loops: CDR1 GTSNPN, CDR2 SVGIG (reference sequence). The CDR3 sequence is 15 residues long. The ends lost 4 bases at V and 8 bases at J; junction bases unmatched: 11. CDR3 region: CAWTPQGRIDSPLHF. CDR3 sequence (DNA): TGTGCCTGGACTCCACAGGGGAGGATAGATTCACCCCTCCACTTT. Using reference TRBV30 and TRBJ1-6 for the parts outside the CDR3, the full variable domain is SQTIHQWPATLVQPVGSPLSLECTVEGTSNPNLYWYRQAAGRGLQLLFYSVGIGQISSEVPQNLSASRPQDRQFILSSKKLLLSDSGFYLCAWTPQGRIDSPLHFGNGTRLTVT.

The V call is TRBV6-5, the J call TRBJ2-3; 7 bases fit TRBD1. The CDR3 spans 12 residues. After removal of 10 bases from V and 3 bases from J, the junction contained 4 bases not matched to a gene. Germline V gene sequence: CDR1 MNHEY, CDR2 SVGAGI. The CDR3 spells CATGRGTDTQYF. The CDR3 DNA reads TGTGCCACCGGCAGGGGGACAGATACGCAGTATTTT.

V gene TRBV19 combines with J gene TRBJ2-7; perhaps TRBD1 as D (6 bases). This CDR3 is 15 amino acids long. CDR1 and CDR2 (germline): LNHDA, SQIVND (reference sequence). V was pared by 1 base and J by 3 bases, with 13 bases between. The CDR3 bases are TGTGCCAGTAGTATAGCCCCAGGGGCTGGCTACGAGCAGTACTTC. Protein product: CASSIAPGAGYEQYF.

The chain couples TRBV27 to TRBJ2-1; D might be TRBD2 (6 bases). Trimming removed 3 bases at V and 6 bases at J, with 15 bases between. Germline assignment: CDR1 MNHEY and CDR2 SMNVEV (reference sequence). This CDR3 contains 15 residues. The DNA for the CDR3 is TGTGCCAGCAGTTTTGCGGGGAGTAGGAGCAATGAGCAGTTCTTC. Translated, it gives CASSFAGSRSNEQFF.

This clone came up once. The chain couples TRBV7-8 to TRBJ1-5; 8 bases line up with TRBD1. Trimming cost V 5 bases and J 4 bases; bases outside gene matches: 7. There are 15 residues in the CDR3. Germline assignment: CDR1 SGHVS and CDR2 FQNEAQ. DNA for the CDR3: TGTGCCAGCAGCGCAGGACAGGGTCGGAATCAGCCCCAGCATTTT. It is translated as CASSAGQGRNQPQHF.

This clone appeared a single time. The chain employs TRBV5-1 and TRBJ2-1; 14 bases are shared with TRBD2. The CDR3 runs to 19 residues. With V trimmed by 2 bases and J by 0 bases, 7 bases remained unmatched. The germline gives CDR1 SGHRS, CDR2 YFSETQ. The CDR3 region is CASSFGTSGRVHSYNEQFF. In DNA, the CDR3 is TGCGCCAGCAGCTTTGGGACTAGCGGGAGAGTCCACTCCTACAATGAGCAGTTCTTC.